Listed below are T cell receptor beta chains from one sample, sequenced in a study of response to subunit inactivated influenza vaccine. TCRdb reanalysed the RT-PCR reads using MiXCR and keeps one entry per CDR3 protein. Here the sample spans 150,000 to 200,000 distinct CDR3 sequences, nearly 9.5% being singletons. The material sequenced was non-naive T cells sorted from PBMCs, taken on the day of vaccination. The receptors stem from a man aged 50-60 years who received an inactivated influenza vaccine. Each CDR3 is given with its conserved first and last residue. D genes are given only for firm matches. Size is omitted from some rows. Given values are once, few, many or a class for expanded clones.

v_gene: TRBV4-1; abundance: few; d_gene: TRBD1; j_gene: TRBJ2-7; CDR3aa: CASSPRGQGLGEQYF; CDR3nt: TGCGCCAGCAGCCCAAGGGGACAGGGGCTCGGCGAGCAGTACTTC
v_gene: TRBV4-2; abundance: few; d_gene: TRBD1; j_gene: TRBJ2-5; CDR3aa: CASSQAAGGRETQYF; CDR3nt: TGTGCCAGCAGCCAAGCGGCAGGGGGTCGGGAGACCCAGTACTTC
v_gene: TRBV6-1; abundance: few; d_gene: TRBD2; j_gene: TRBJ2-7; CDR3aa: CASRTRTSGRPEQYF; CDR3nt: TGTGCCAGCAGAACCAGGACTAGCGGGAGACCCGAGCAGTACTTC
v_gene: TRBV5-5; abundance: few; d_gene: -; j_gene: TRBJ2-1; CDR3aa: CASSWPIAEQFF; CDR3nt: TGTGCCAGCAGCTGGCCCATCGCTGAGCAGTTCTTC
v_gene: TRBV4-3; abundance: few; d_gene: TRBD1; j_gene: TRBJ1-2; CDR3aa: CASSQDRGLYGYTF; CDR3nt: TGCGCCAGCAGCCAAGACAGGGGGCTCTATGGCTACACCTTC
v_gene: TRBV11-2; abundance: -; d_gene: TRBD1; j_gene: TRBJ2-7; CDR3aa: CASSQIWDRAYEQYF; CDR3nt: TGTGCCAGCAGCCAAATTTGGGACAGGGCCTACGAGCAGTACTTC
v_gene: TRBV6-1; abundance: few; d_gene: -; j_gene: TRBJ1-1; CDR3aa: CASGTLVGTGEAFF; CDR3nt: TGTGCCAGCGGTACACTAGTGGGTACTGGTGAAGCTTTCTTT
v_gene: TRBV29-1; abundance: many; d_gene: TRBD2; j_gene: TRBJ2-3; CDR3aa: CSVGGAGANTDTQYF; CDR3nt: TGCAGCGTTGGGGGAGCGGGGGCCAACACAGATACGCAGTATTTT
v_gene: TRBV2; abundance: -; d_gene: TRBD1; j_gene: TRBJ1-2; CDR3aa: CASSEPGGYGYTF; CDR3nt: TGTGCCAGCAGTGAACCAGGGGGCTATGGCTACACCTTC
v_gene: TRBV10-1; abundance: few; d_gene: -; j_gene: TRBJ2-2; CDR3aa: CASSEFLNTGELFF; CDR3nt: TGCGCCAGCAGTGAGTTTCTGAACACCGGGGAGCTGTTTTTT
v_gene: TRBV2; abundance: few; d_gene: TRBD1; j_gene: TRBJ2-7; CDR3aa: CASTYPGQVSYEQYF; CDR3nt: TGTGCCAGCACTTACCCGGGACAGGTCTCCTACGAGCAGTACTTC
v_gene: TRBV6-2/TRBV6-3; abundance: many; d_gene: TRBD2; j_gene: TRBJ2-1; CDR3aa: CASSIWSGRVYNEQFF; CDR3nt: TGTGCCAGCAGTATCTGGAGCGGGAGGGTATACAATGAGCAGTTCTTC
v_gene: TRBV12-3/TRBV12-4; abundance: many; d_gene: -; j_gene: TRBJ1-4; CDR3aa: CASSFIATNEKLFF; CDR3nt: TGTGCCAGCAGCTTCATTGCAACTAATGAAAAACTGTTTTTT
v_gene: TRBV24-1; abundance: many; d_gene: -; j_gene: TRBJ2-2; CDR3aa: CATSARGSGTGELFF; CDR3nt: TGTGCCACCAGTGCGAGGGGGTCGGGCACCGGGGAGCTGTTTTTT
v_gene: TRBV5-1; abundance: few; d_gene: TRBD2; j_gene: TRBJ2-7; CDR3aa: CASSPGLATYEQYF; CDR3nt: TGCGCCAGCAGCCCGGGACTAGCGACATACGAGCAGTACTTC
v_gene: TRBV2; abundance: many; d_gene: -; j_gene: TRBJ2-2; CDR3aa: CASRTGTTNTGELFF; CDR3nt: TGTGCCAGCAGAACCGGGACAACGAACACCGGGGAGCTGTTTTTT
v_gene: TRBV12-3/TRBV12-4; abundance: many; d_gene: TRBD2; j_gene: TRBJ2-2; CDR3aa: CASSLTSGSTGELFF; CDR3nt: TGTGCCAGCAGTTTAACTAGCGGGAGCACCGGGGAGCTGTTTTTT
v_gene: TRBV12-3/TRBV12-4; abundance: many; d_gene: -; j_gene: TRBJ1-5; CDR3aa: CASSLQGLQPQHF; CDR3nt: TGTGCCAGCAGTCTACAGGGATTACAGCCCCAGCATTTT
v_gene: TRBV11-3; abundance: few; d_gene: -; j_gene: TRBJ2-2; CDR3aa: CASSPSSTGELFF; CDR3nt: TGTGCCAGCAGCCCTTCTAGCACCGGGGAGCTGTTTTTT
v_gene: TRBV20-1; abundance: many; d_gene: -; j_gene: TRBJ1-5; CDR3aa: CSARDFSRNQPQHF; CDR3nt: TGCAGTGCTAGAGATTTTAGTCGCAATCAGCCCCAGCATTTT
v_gene: TRBV5-1; abundance: few; d_gene: -; j_gene: TRBJ1-2; CDR3aa: CASSLGGGVSEGYTF; CDR3nt: TGCGCCAGCAGCTTGGGGGGGGGCGTTTCGGAAGGCTACACCTTC
v_gene: TRBV18; abundance: few; d_gene: TRBD2; j_gene: TRBJ2-5; CDR3aa: CASSPPGLQHGETQYF; CDR3nt: TGTGCCAGCTCACCACCGGGACTACAACATGGGGAGACCCAGTACTTC
v_gene: TRBV7-3; abundance: -; d_gene: TRBD1; j_gene: TRBJ1-1; CDR3aa: CASSLRGTDLLTEAFF; CDR3nt: TGTGCCAGCAGCTTGCGTGGGACAGACTTACTTACTGAAGCTTTCTTT
v_gene: TRBV28; abundance: -; d_gene: -; j_gene: TRBJ2-2; CDR3aa: CASRRGVGTGELFF; CDR3nt: TGTGCCAGCAGGAGGGGAGTTGGTACCGGGGAGCTGTTTTTT
v_gene: TRBV20-1; abundance: -; d_gene: TRBD2; j_gene: TRBJ2-7; CDR3aa: CSASGLKRESLQTYEQYF; CDR3nt: TGCAGTGCTAGTGGGTTGAAGCGGGAGTCTCTTCAGACATACGAGCAGTACTTC
v_gene: TRBV28; abundance: many; d_gene: -; j_gene: TRBJ1-1; CDR3aa: CASSTYWGVMNTEAFF; CDR3nt: TGTGCCAGCAGTACCTATTGGGGGGTCATGAACACTGAAGCTTTCTTT
v_gene: TRBV3-1; abundance: -; d_gene: -; j_gene: TRBJ2-4; CDR3aa: CASSQVWGQAKNIQYF; CDR3nt: TGTGCCAGCAGCCAAGTCTGGGGGCAGGCCAAAAACATTCAGTACTTC
v_gene: TRBV11-2; abundance: few; d_gene: -; j_gene: TRBJ2-7; CDR3aa: CASSLEGVGASLQYF; CDR3nt: TGTGCCAGCAGCTTAGAGGGGGTCGGGGCTTCCCTGCAGTACTTC